This section outlines one T cell receptor beta chain sequence together with its context. Antigen: not known. This sample was included in a study of glioma-infiltrating T cells. Overall study results and limits: Gliomas, especially low-grade, showed above-expected tissue-blood divergence; non-neoplastic patients showed below. Signature shared blood CDR3 motifs were enriched in low-divergence and depleted in high-divergence patients.

The germline V gene encodes CDR1 MNHGY and CDR2 SVAAGI. Deletions cut 3 bases from V and 2 bases from J, with 10 bases between. This CDR3 is 14 amino acids long. Amplification of TCR alpha and beta CDR3 regions from RNA used iRepertoire nested multiplex PCR. A single record per CDR3 protein comes from TCRdb applying MiXCR to the multiplex PCR reads. In the table there are more than 350,000 distinct CDR3 sequences, more than 35% of which are singletons. The V and J genes are TRBV6-9 and TRBJ1-2; no firm D call. This clonotype was sampled from a human donor with low-grade glioma or glioblastoma, undergoing nonglioma brain surgery, or in good health (not recorded which). Material for sequencing was glioma tissue, nonneoplastic brain tissue, or PBMCs (not recorded which). In DNA form, the CDR3 reads TGTGCCAGCAGTTACGACAATTCCAACTATGGCTACACCTTC. Its translation: CASSYDNSNYGYTF.